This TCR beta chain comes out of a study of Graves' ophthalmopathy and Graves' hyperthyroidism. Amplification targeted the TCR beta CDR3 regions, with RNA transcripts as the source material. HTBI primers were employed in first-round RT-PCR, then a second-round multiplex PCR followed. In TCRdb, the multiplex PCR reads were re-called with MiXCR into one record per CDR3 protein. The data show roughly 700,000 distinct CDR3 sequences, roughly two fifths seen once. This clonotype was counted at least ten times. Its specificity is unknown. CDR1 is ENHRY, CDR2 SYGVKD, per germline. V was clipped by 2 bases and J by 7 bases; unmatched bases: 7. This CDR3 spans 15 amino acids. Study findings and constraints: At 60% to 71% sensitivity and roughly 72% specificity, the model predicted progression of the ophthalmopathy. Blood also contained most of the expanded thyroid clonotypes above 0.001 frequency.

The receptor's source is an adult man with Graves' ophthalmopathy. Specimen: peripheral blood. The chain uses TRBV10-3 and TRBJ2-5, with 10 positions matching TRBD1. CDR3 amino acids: CAISEPQRTGGTQYF. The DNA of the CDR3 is TGTGCCATCAGTGAGCCTCAGAGGACAGGGGGGACCCAGTACTTC.